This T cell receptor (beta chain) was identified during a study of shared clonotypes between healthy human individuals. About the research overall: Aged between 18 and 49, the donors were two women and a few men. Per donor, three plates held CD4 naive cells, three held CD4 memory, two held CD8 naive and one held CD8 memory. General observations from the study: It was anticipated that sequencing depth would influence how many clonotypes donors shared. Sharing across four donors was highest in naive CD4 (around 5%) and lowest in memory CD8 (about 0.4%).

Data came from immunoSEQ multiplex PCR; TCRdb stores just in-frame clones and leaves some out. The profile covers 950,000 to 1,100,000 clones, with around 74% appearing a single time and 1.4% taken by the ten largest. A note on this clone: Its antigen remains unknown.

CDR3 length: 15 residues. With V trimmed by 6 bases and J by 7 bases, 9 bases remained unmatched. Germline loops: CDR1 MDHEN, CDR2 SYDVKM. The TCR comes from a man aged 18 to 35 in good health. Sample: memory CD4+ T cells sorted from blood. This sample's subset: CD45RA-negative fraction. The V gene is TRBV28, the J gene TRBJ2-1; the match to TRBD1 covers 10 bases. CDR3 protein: CASSSGQGINNEQFF. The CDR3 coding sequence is TGTGCCAGCAGCTCGGGACAGGGGATTAATAATGAGCAGTTCTTC.